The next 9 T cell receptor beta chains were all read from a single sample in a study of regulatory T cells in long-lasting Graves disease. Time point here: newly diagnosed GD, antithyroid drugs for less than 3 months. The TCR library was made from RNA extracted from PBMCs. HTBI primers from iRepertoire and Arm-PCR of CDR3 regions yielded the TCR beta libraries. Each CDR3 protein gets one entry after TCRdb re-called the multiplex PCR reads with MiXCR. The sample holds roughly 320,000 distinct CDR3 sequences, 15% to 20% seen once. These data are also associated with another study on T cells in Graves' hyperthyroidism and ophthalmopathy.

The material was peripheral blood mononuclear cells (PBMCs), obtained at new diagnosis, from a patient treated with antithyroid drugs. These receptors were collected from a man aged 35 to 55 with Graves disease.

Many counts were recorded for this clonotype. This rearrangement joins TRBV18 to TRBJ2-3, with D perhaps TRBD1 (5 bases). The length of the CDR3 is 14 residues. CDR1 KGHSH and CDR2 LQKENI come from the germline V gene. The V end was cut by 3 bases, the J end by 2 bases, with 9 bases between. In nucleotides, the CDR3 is TGTGCCAGCTCACCTGACAGACTCACAGATACGCAGTATTTT. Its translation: CASSPDRLTDTQYF.

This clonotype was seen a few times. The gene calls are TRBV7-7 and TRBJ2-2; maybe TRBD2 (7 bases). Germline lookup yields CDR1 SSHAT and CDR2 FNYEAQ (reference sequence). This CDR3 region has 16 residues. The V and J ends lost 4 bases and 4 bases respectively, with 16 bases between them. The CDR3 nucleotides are TGTGCCAGCAGCTCGGGGCCCGGGGGGCCCACCGGGGAGCTGTTTTTT. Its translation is CASSSGPGGPTGELFF.

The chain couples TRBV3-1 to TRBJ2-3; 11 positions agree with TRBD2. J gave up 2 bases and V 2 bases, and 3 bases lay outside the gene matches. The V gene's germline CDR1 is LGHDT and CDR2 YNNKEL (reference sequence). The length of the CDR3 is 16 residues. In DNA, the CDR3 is TGTGCCAGCAGCCAACGACTAGCGGGGCCCACAGATACGCAGTATTTT. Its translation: CASSQRLAGPTDTQYF.

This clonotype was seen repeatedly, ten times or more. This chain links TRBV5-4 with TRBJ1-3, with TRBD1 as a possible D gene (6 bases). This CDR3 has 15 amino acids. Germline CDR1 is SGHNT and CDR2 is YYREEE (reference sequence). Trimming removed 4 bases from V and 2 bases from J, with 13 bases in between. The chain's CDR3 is CASSQRNRAGNTIYF. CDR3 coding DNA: TGTGCCAGCAGCCAGAGGAACAGGGCTGGAAACACCATATATTTT.

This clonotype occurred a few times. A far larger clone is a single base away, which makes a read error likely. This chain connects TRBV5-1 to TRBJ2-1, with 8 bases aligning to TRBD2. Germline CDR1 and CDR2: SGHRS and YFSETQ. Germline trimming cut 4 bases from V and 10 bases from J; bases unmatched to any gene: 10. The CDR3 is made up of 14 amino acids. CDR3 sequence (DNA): TGCGCCAGCAGCGAAGCGGGGGTCTCCTACGAGCAGTTCTTC. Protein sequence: CASSEAGVSYEQFF.

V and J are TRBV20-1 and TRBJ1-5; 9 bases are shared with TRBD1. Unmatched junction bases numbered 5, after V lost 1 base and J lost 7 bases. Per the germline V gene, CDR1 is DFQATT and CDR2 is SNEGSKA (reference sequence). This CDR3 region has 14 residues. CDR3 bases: TGCAGTGCTAGAGCCTGGACAGGGGCACAGCCCCAGCATTTT. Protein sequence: CSARAWTGAQPQHF.

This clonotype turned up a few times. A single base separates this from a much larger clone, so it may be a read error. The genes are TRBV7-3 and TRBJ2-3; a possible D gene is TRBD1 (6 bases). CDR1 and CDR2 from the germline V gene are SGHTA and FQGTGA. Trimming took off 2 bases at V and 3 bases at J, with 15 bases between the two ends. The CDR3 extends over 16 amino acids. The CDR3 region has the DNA TGTGCCAGCAGCTTAGAACTCAACAGGGTGACAGATACGCAGTATTTT. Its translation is CASSLELNRVTDTQYF. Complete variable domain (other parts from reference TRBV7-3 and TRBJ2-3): GAGVSQTPSNKVTEKGKYVELRCDPISGHTALYWYRQSLGQGPEFLIYFQGTGAADDSGLPNDRFFAVRPEGSVSTLKIQRTERGDSAVYLCASSLELNRVTDTQYFGPGTRLTVL.

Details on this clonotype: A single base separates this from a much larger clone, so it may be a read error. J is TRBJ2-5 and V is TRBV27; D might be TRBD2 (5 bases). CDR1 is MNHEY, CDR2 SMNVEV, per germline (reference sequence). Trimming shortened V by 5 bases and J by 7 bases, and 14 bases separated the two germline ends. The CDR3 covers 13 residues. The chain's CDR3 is CASSRTPAGTQYF. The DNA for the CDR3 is TGTGCCAGCAGTAGGACTCCCGCAGGGACCCAGTACTTC.

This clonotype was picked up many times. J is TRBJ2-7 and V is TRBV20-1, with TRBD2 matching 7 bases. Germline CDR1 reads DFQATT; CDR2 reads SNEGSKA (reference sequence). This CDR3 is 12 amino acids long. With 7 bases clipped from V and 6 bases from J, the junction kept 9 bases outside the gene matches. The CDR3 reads CSVRLAGSEQYF. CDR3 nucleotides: TGCAGTGTTCGACTAGCTGGTAGCGAGCAGTACTTC.